The 32 T cell receptor beta chains below all came from one sample that was sequenced in a study of blood T cell repertoires in COVID-19. Libraries were prepared by immunoSEQ multiplex PCR; TCRdb keeps only in-frame clonotypes and omits some of them. The sample lists 350,000 to 400,000 clones, around 87% occurring once. The specimen sequenced was PBMCs or T cells enriched from blood (not recorded which). Receptor source: a man aged 40-50 years in a cohort exposed to, infected with or recovered from COVID-19 (not recorded which).

The chain employs TRBV5-4 and TRBJ2-3; 9 bases align to TRBD2. Per germline, CDR1 SGHNT and CDR2 YYREEE (reference sequence). The CDR3 is 17 residues long. Trimming at V came to 4 bases and at J to 4 bases, leaving 13 bases not matched to a gene. This CDR3 reads CASSPGGVAGAADTQYF. The CDR3, as DNA: TGTGCCAGCAGCCCCGGGGGCGTAGCGGGAGCGGCAGATACGCAGTATTTT. The full variable domain, with the rest looked up from reference TRBV5-4 and TRBJ2-3, is ETGVTQSPTHLIKTRGQQVTLRCSSQSGHNTVSWYQQALGQGPQFIFQYYREEENGRGNFPPRFSGLQFPNYSSELNVNALELDDSALYLCASSPGGVAGAADTQYFGPGTRLTVL.

This chain joins TRBV19 and TRBJ2-7; no reliable D call. The V and J ends lost 3 bases and 0 bases respectively, with 12 bases between them. Per the germline V gene, CDR1 is LNHDA and CDR2 is SQIVND (reference sequence). The length of the CDR3 is 15 residues. CDR3 DNA sequence: TGTGCCAGTAGTATCGCCCGACGGAGCTCCTACGAGCAGTACTTC. It encodes CASSIARRSSYEQYF.

J is TRBJ1-2 and V is TRBV6-5; 8 bases line up with TRBD1. V shed 10 bases, J shed 1 base, and the junction held 5 bases outside the gene matches. Germline lookup yields CDR1 MNHEY and CDR2 SVGAGI. The length of the CDR3 is 13 residues. DNA for the CDR3: TGTGCCACCAAGACAGGGGTTAACTATGGCTACACCTTC. It yields the protein CATKTGVNYGYTF.

The chain is built from TRBV24-1 and TRBJ1-2; 10 nucleotides match TRBD1. Per germline, CDR1 KGHDR and CDR2 SFDVKD. CDR3 length: 13 residues. V dropped 7 bases and J dropped 4; count of bases not matched to a gene: 2. CDR3 nucleotides: TGTGCCACCAGCCGGACAGGGGGCTATGGCTACACCTTC. Amino acids: CATSRTGGYGYTF.

This clone was observed a single time. V usage is TRBV28 and J usage is TRBJ2-5, with D unresolved. With 2 bases removed from V and 9 bases from J, the gap between germline ends came to 16 bases. The CDR3 sequence is 14 residues long. Germline V gene data show CDR1 as MDHEN and CDR2 as SYDVKM. The CDR3 spells CASSLGTFPKPQYF. CDR3 in DNA: TGTGCCAGCAGTTTAGGTACCTTCCCCAAGCCCCAGTACTTC.

J is TRBJ2-1 and V is TRBV7-3, with D possibly being TRBD1 (6 bases). CDR1 and CDR2 from the germline V gene are SGHTA and FQGTGA. The CDR3 is made up of 16 amino acids. Trimming took 1 base from V and 0 from J, leaving 10 bases between them. The CDR3 DNA is TGTGCCAGCAGCTTAATAGGGACACACTCCTACAATGAGCAGTTCTTC. This gives the protein CASSLIGTHSYNEQFF.

In nucleotides, the CDR3 is TGTGCCTGGAGTGTCCTATCCGTGTCCTCTGGAAACACCATATATTTT. Protein product: CAWSVLSVSSGNTIYF. This sequence joins TRBV30 and TRBJ1-3; D is unclear. Trimming took off 0 bases at V and 0 bases at J, with 12 bases between the two ends. CDR3 length: 16 residues. CDR1 and CDR2 from the germline V gene are GTSNPN and SVGIG (reference sequence).

This sequence joins TRBV11-2 and TRBJ2-5, with TRBD2 as a possible D gene (6 bases). CDR1 SGHAT and CDR2 FQNNGV come from the germline V gene. Between the trimmed V and J ends, which lost 1 base and 5 bases, there was a span of 17 bases. The length of the CDR3 is 16 residues. The CDR3 is CASSLGGLPRSETQYF. CDR3 DNA sequence: TGTGCCAGCAGCTTAGGTGGACTACCCCGTTCGGAGACCCAGTACTTC.

This clone appeared once. V and J are TRBV5-1 and TRBJ1-4; 7 bases align to TRBD1. V lost 0 bases to trimming and J lost 3 bases; unmatched junction nucleotides: 5. Per the germline V gene, CDR1 is SGHRS and CDR2 is YFSETQ. This CDR3 is built from 16 residues. CDR3 region: CASSLEGGSSNEKLFF. CDR3 DNA sequence: TGCGCCAGCAGCTTGGAAGGGGGCAGCTCTAATGAAAAACTGTTTTTT.

This chain uses TRBV6-4 with TRBJ2-7; D possibly corresponds to TRBD2 (5 bases). The V gene's germline CDR1 is MRHNA and CDR2 SNTAGT. There are 17 residues in the CDR3. V lost 9 bases and J 2 bases, leaving 26 bases between the germline ends. CDR3 protein: CARGREPESLGPYEQYF. The CDR3 bases are TGTGCCAGGGGTCGGGAACCCGAATCCCTGGGTCCCTACGAGCAGTACTTC.

This chain joins TRBV11-2 and TRBJ2-2; D uncertain. The CDR3 has 13 residues. CDR1 SGHAT and CDR2 FQNNGV come from the germline V gene. Trimming stripped 0 bases from V and 3 bases from J, with 2 bases between. CDR3 amino acids: CASSLDYTGELFF. CDR3 coding DNA: TGTGCCAGCAGCTTAGACTACACCGGGGAGCTGTTTTTT.

The J gene is TRBJ2-7, the V gene TRBV30; 9 nucleotides line up with TRBD2. V dropped 0 bases and J dropped 3; count of bases not matched to a gene: 6. Germline lookup yields CDR1 GTSNPN and CDR2 SVGIG (reference sequence). CDR3 length: 15 residues. Here the CDR3 DNA reads TGTGCCTGGAGTGTACTAAGTAGCGGGAGCTACGAGCAGTACTTC. This translates into CAWSVLSSGSYEQYF. The entire variable domain, with the rest obtained from reference TRBV30 and TRBJ2-7, is as follows: SQTIHQWPATLVQPVGSPLSLECTVEGTSNPNLYWYRQAAGRGLQLLFYSVGIGQISSEVPQNLSASRPQDRQFILSSKKLLLSDSGFYLCAWSVLSSGSYEQYFGPGTRLTVT.

The rearrangement joins TRBV5-4 to TRBJ2-5, with a possible D match to TRBD1 (7 bases). Trimming removed 2 bases at V and 5 bases at J, with 16 bases between. The germline V gene encodes CDR1 SGHNT and CDR2 YYREEE (reference sequence). The CDR3 loop spans 15 amino acids. CDR3 bases: TGTGCCAGCAGCTTATCTCGCAGGGGGAGGGAGACCCAGTACTTC. It codes for CASSLSRRGRETQYF.

The V and J genes are TRBV28 and TRBJ1-6, with D possibly being TRBD1 (5 bases). This CDR3 spans 12 amino acids. Trimming pared 5 bases from V and 9 bases from J, leaving 8 bases between. Germline V gene data show CDR1 as MDHEN and CDR2 as SYDVKM. The CDR3 nucleotides read TGTGCCAGCAGTGCTAGGGGTTCACCCCTCCACTTT. Protein sequence: CASSARGSPLHF.

J is TRBJ2-3 and V is TRBV6-1; 7 bases line up with TRBD2. Germline trimming cut 2 bases from V and 4 bases from J; bases unmatched to any gene: 12. The CDR3 has 17 amino acids. Germline V gene data show CDR1 as MNHNS and CDR2 as SASEGT. The CDR3 DNA is TGTGCCAGCAGTGAAATCGGCGGGAGATCCCTCCCAGATACGCAGTATTTT. Protein product: CASSEIGGRSLPDTQYF.

This chain joins TRBV20-1 and TRBJ1-2, with D hard to call. The length of the CDR3 is 16 residues. Trimming left V 3 bases short and J 2 bases short, with 19 bases between. Germline V CDR1 and CDR2: DFQATT, SNEGSKA (reference sequence). The CDR3 DNA follows: TGCAGTGCTAGTAGTGGCGGACTCGAGGGCAACTATGGCTACACCTTC. Translating gives CSASSGGLEGNYGYTF.

This chain links TRBV6-5 with TRBJ1-2; TRBD1 matches 9 bases. The CDR3 contains 13 residues. The junction had 6 bases not matched to a gene; V was cut back by 7 bases and J by 6 bases. CDR1 and CDR2 from the germline V gene are MNHEY and SVGAGI. CDR3 DNA sequence: TGTGCCAGCACCGGACAGGGGAGAAATGGCTACACCTTC. Translating gives CASTGQGRNGYTF.

The CDR3 loop reads CASSQVAGGGNIQYF. DNA of the CDR3: TGTGCCAGCAGCCAAGTAGCGGGAGGTGGAAACATTCAGTACTTC. The chain combines TRBV3-1 (or the pseudogene TRBV3-2) with TRBJ2-4; 10 bases align to TRBD2. With V trimmed by 1 base and J by 6 bases, 3 bases remained unmatched. Germline V gives CDR1 LGHDT, CDR2 YNNKEL (reference sequence). This CDR3 spans 15 amino acids.

This chain connects TRBV5-5 to TRBJ2-5; weak D call: TRBD1 (6 bases). The CDR3 consists of 15 residues. V lost 3 bases, J lost 5 bases, and 17 bases lay in between. The V gene's germline CDR1 is SGHKS and CDR2 YYEKEE (reference sequence). CDR3 loop: CASSWGGLGAETQYF. CDR3 nucleotides: TGTGCCAGCAGCTGGGGCGGGTTGGGGGCCGAGACCCAGTACTTC.

This clone was counted a few times. The chain couples TRBV6-5 to TRBJ2-1; D not resolved. CDR1 and CDR2 (germline): MNHEY, SVGAGI. V was cut by 0 bases and J by 9 bases, with 9 bases left in between. The CDR3 contains 13 residues. The CDR3, as DNA: TGTGCCAGCAGTTACTCCCGACATGCTGAGCAGTTCTTC. This codes for CASSYSRHAEQFF.

The V gene is TRBV7-8, the J gene TRBJ1-3, with 7 bases lining up with TRBD1. This CDR3 is 15 amino acids long. Germline CDR1 and CDR2: SGHVS and FQNEAQ. The V gene end was trimmed by 1 base and the J gene end by 4 bases; junction bases not matched to a gene: 4. CDR3 sequence (DNA): TGTGCCAGCAGCTTAGACAGGGGTACAGGAAACACCATATATTTT. This translates into CASSLDRGTGNTIYF.

This chain connects TRBV25-1 to TRBJ2-2; weak D call: TRBD2 (5 bases). Deletions cut 8 bases from V and 4 bases from J, with 17 bases between. Germline CDR1 MGHDK, CDR2 SYGVNS. The CDR3 loop spans 15 amino acids. CDR3 loop: CASSDGLRGTGELFF. CDR3 nucleotide sequence: TGTGCCAGCTCAGACGGGCTCCGGGGCACCGGGGAGCTGTTTTTT.

The rearrangement links TRBV6-5 to TRBJ2-3; 8 bases match TRBD1. The CDR3 runs to 14 residues. CDR1 MNHEY and CDR2 SVGAGI come from the germline V gene. V was pared by 9 bases and J by 5 bases, with 10 bases of the junction left unmatched. As DNA, the CDR3 is TGTGCCAGTGCTATGGACAGGGTTGGAGATACGCAGTATTTT. Translated: CASAMDRVGDTQYF.

The chain carries TRBV6-6 and TRBJ2-1, with D possibly being TRBD1 (8 bases). CDR1 and CDR2 from the germline V gene are MNHNY and SVGAGI (reference sequence). V lost 6 bases to trimming and J lost 5 bases, with 20 bases between them. The CDR3 spans 16 residues. CDR3 coding DNA: TGTGCCAGCAGACACGGGGGGACAGGAGGCCACAATGAGCAGTTCTTC. Its protein is CASRHGGTGGHNEQFF.

In its sample, this clone was seen once. The rearrangement links TRBV7-9 to TRBJ1-3; D unclear. Germline V CDR1 and CDR2: SEHNR, FQNEAQ (reference sequence). The CDR3 is 13 residues long. V was clipped by 5 bases and J by 0 bases, with 5 bases between them. CDR3 in DNA: TGTGCCAGCAGCCCAGACTCTGGAAACACCATATATTTT. Translation: CASSPDSGNTIYF.

The genes are TRBV5-8 and TRBJ2-1; 7 bases align to TRBD2. The CDR3 extends over 14 amino acids. Germline CDR1 and CDR2: SGHTS and YDEGEE. With 0 bases clipped from V and 4 bases from J, the junction kept 1 base outside the gene matches. For the CDR3, the DNA is TGTGCCAGCAGCTTGGTGGGACTATACAATGAGCAGTTCTTC. Its protein product is CASSLVGLYNEQFF.

V gene TRBV5-1 combines with J gene TRBJ2-7, with D perhaps TRBD1 (5 bases). Germline CDR1 is SGHRS and CDR2 is YFSETQ. The V gene lost 2 bases and the J gene lost 5 bases, with 8 bases spanning the gap. The CDR3 loop spans 12 amino acids. CDR3 nucleotide sequence: TGCGCCAGCAGCTTTAGGACAAACGAGCAGTACTTC. Its protein product is CASSFRTNEQYF.

V gene TRBV5-4 combines with J gene TRBJ2-7; TRBD2 might be the D (6 bases). The germline V gene encodes CDR1 SGHNT and CDR2 YYREEE (reference sequence). V lost 0 bases and J lost 2, with 9 bases in between. The CDR3 loop spans 14 amino acids. The chain's CDR3 is CASSLASAPYEQYF. The CDR3 nucleotides read TGTGCCAGCAGCTTGGCTAGCGCTCCCTACGAGCAGTACTTC.

This clone has just one count. The V and J genes are TRBV7-8 and TRBJ1-3, with a weak D call TRBD1 (5 bases). This CDR3 is built from 15 residues. CDR1 and CDR2 (germline): SGHVS, FQNEAQ. V was cut by 0 bases and J by 8 bases, with 14 bases left in between. CDR3 sequence reads: CASSLARGVIDTIYF. In nucleotides, the CDR3 is TGTGCCAGCAGCTTAGCTCGGGGGGTAATTGACACCATATATTTT.

J is TRBJ2-7 and V is TRBV6-5, with a weak D call TRBD2 (6 bases). There are 14 residues in the CDR3. Germline V gives CDR1 MNHEY, CDR2 SVGAGI. V shed 9 bases and J shed 3 bases, with 18 bases lying between them. For the CDR3, the DNA is TGTGCCAGTACGCCGGGAGCGAGCTACTACGAGCAGTACTTC. This encodes CASTPGASYYEQYF.

This sequence joins TRBV5-1 and TRBJ2-3; D is ambiguous. V shed 4 bases and J shed 4 bases, with 7 bases lying between them. Germline V gives CDR1 SGHRS, CDR2 YFSETQ. The CDR3 consists of 12 residues. CDR3 coding DNA: TGCGCCAGCAGCCAAACAGCAGATACGCAGTATTTT. Its translation: CASSQTADTQYF.

On this clone: The sample contains more than one DNA sequence encoding this CDR3. The V and J genes are TRBV20-1 and TRBJ2-1, with TRBD2 as a possible D gene (6 bases). The CDR3 extends over 14 amino acids. Per the germline V gene, CDR1 is DFQATT and CDR2 is SNEGSKA (reference sequence). Trimming stripped 3 bases from V and 3 bases from J, with 12 bases between. CDR3 residues: CSASLAGLYNEQFF. Here the CDR3 DNA reads TGCAGTGCTAGTCTCGCGGGGCTCTACAATGAGCAGTTCTTC.